The sequence of this T cell receptor beta chain was determined in a study of blood T cell repertoires in COVID-19. The method was immunoSEQ multiplex PCR; TCRdb's version includes in-frame clones alone and lacks a portion of them. Here the sample spans 200,000 or so clones, 90% being singletons. The germline V gene encodes CDR1 SGHVS and CDR2 FNYEAQ. The CDR3 sequence is 14 residues long. J was trimmed by 7 bases and V by 6 bases; bases with no gene match: 9. This clone was detected a few times. Sequencing input: peripheral blood. This receptor was identified in a man aged 25 to 40 with COVID-19, enrolled during active disease. V gene TRBV7-6 combines with J gene TRBJ2-7, with TRBD1 matching 10 bases. CDR3 DNA sequence: TGTGCCAGCAGTTCCGGGACAGGGGCAGGGGAGCAGTACTTC. Translation: CASSSGTGAGEQYF.